Listed here are 32 T cell receptor beta chains from one sample, sequenced in a study of T cell responses to AZD1222 COVID-19 vaccine. Sequenced by immunoSEQ multiplex PCR; TCRdb stores in-frame clones only, minus some. The table includes about 120,000 clones, roughly 91% detected once. Sequencing used peripheral blood, obtained 28 days after the second AZD1222 dose. Receptors were obtained from an adult who received the AZD1222 COVID-19 vaccine.

This clone was detected only once. This chain uses TRBV7-8 with TRBJ1-6; 8 nucleotides agree with TRBD1. Trimming removed 6 bases from V and 7 bases from J; junction bases left unmatched: 5. The CDR3 spans 14 residues. From germline, CDR1 is SGHVS and CDR2 FQNEAQ. The chain's CDR3 is CASRPTGGNSPLHF. The CDR3 DNA follows: TGTGCCAGCAGACCAACAGGGGGGAATTCACCCCTCCACTTT.

A note on this clone: Germline is not matched at one junction end, which may reflect a read error. For the CDR3, the DNA is TGTGCCAGCAGCCTAGCGGGAGCGGCCTACGAGCAGTACTTC. Its translation is CASSLAGAAYEQYF. The chain is built from TRBV7-8 and TRBJ2-7, with 10 bases identical to TRBD2. The CDR3 is made up of 14 amino acids. Germline CDR1 is SGHVS and CDR2 is FQNEAQ.

J is TRBJ1-4 and V is TRBV5-1; tentatively, D is TRBD1 (5 bases). This CDR3 spans 16 amino acids. V was trimmed by 0 bases and J by 2 bases, leaving 11 bases between them. Germline V gene lookup returns CDR1 SGHRS and CDR2 YFSETQ. Here the CDR3 DNA reads TGCGCCAGCAGCTTGGGACAGTCGGGCACTAATGAAAAACTGTTTTTT. Translation gives CASSLGQSGTNEKLFF.

This clone appeared once. The chain uses TRBV18 and TRBJ2-3; TRBD2 is a possible D gene (6 bases). CDR1 is KGHSH, CDR2 LQKENI, per germline. Trimming shortened V by 3 bases and J by 6 bases, and 16 bases separated the two germline ends. This CDR3 contains 15 residues. As DNA, the CDR3 is TGTGCCAGCTCACCCGCGAGTAGCGCGGGGGATACGCAGTATTTT. Translation: CASSPASSAGDTQYF. Full variable domain (rest looked up from reference TRBV18 and TRBJ2-3): NAGVMQNPRHLVRRRGQEARLRCSPMKGHSHVYWYRQLPEEGLKFMVYLQKENIIDESGMPKERFSAEFPKEGPSILRIQQVVRGDSAAYFCASSPASSAGDTQYFGPGTRLTVL.

This chain's CDR3 is CASSLRAGSYEQYF. The CDR3 bases are TGTGCCAGCAGCTTGCGGGCGGGAAGCTACGAGCAGTACTTC. The chain recombines TRBV5-8 with TRBJ2-7, with a possible D match to TRBD2 (6 bases). The germline V gene encodes CDR1 SGHTS and CDR2 YDEGEE. This CDR3 is built from 14 residues. The V end was cut by 1 base, the J end by 3 bases, with 11 bases between. Combining the CDR3 with reference TRBV5-8 and TRBJ2-7 gives the whole variable domain EAGVTQSPTHLIKTRGQQATLRCSPISGHTSVYWYQQALGLGLQFLLWYDEGEERNRGNFPPRFSGRQFPNYSSELNVNALELEDSALYLCASSLRAGSYEQYFGPGTRLTVT.

The V gene is TRBV4-1, the J gene TRBJ2-5, with D tentatively TRBD1 or TRBD2 (7 bases each). V was pared by 0 bases and J by 5 bases, with 10 bases between. CDR1 is MGHRA and CDR2 is YSYEKL in the germline V gene. CDR3 length equals 14 residues. The CDR3 nucleotides read TGCGCCAGCAGCCAAGACAGGGGGGGGGAGACCCAGTACTTC. Amino acid sequence: CASSQDRGGETQYF.

The chain links TRBV7-9 to TRBJ2-3; no firm D call. The germline CDR1 and CDR2 sequences are SEHNR and FQNEAQ (reference sequence). Trimming took 5 bases from V and 0 from J, leaving 9 bases between them. The CDR3 contains 14 residues. The DNA of the CDR3 is TGTGCCAGCAGCACGGAGACTAGCACAGATACGCAGTATTTT. Its translation is CASSTETSTDTQYF.

V usage is TRBV7-9 and J usage is TRBJ2-1; 8 bases fit TRBD1. CDR1 is SEHNR, CDR2 FQNEAQ, per germline (reference sequence). V was clipped by 5 bases and J by 10 bases; unmatched bases: 13. The CDR3 sequence is 15 residues long. The chain's CDR3 is CASSPRATGAGEQFF. The CDR3 coding sequence is TGTGCCAGCAGCCCCCGGGCGACAGGGGCAGGGGAGCAGTTCTTC.

The V call is TRBV6-1, the J call TRBJ2-7; D remains ambiguous. CDR1 is MNHNS, CDR2 SASEGT, per germline. The CDR3 has 15 amino acids. V gave up 0 bases and J gave up 3 bases, with 12 bases separating them. This CDR3 is CASSEARPTFYEQYF. The CDR3 bases are TGTGCCAGCAGTGAAGCTAGACCTACATTCTACGAGCAGTACTTC.

The J gene is TRBJ2-7, the V gene TRBV7-6; D perhaps matches TRBD1 (6 bases). V lost 5 bases, J lost 5 bases, and 7 bases lay in between. The CDR3 runs 11 residues. Per germline, CDR1 SGHVS and CDR2 FNYEAQ. The CDR3 loop reads CASSQGNEQYF. CDR3 nucleotides: TGTGCCAGCAGCCAGGGGAACGAGCAGTACTTC.

The count of this clone is one. V is TRBV7-9 and J is TRBJ2-2, with a possible D match to TRBD1 (6 bases). CDR1 is SEHNR and CDR2 is FQNEAQ in the germline V gene (reference sequence). The V and J ends lost 7 bases and 2 bases respectively, with 11 bases between them. The CDR3 loop spans 14 amino acids. CDR3 sequence (DNA): TGTGCCAGCACAAAACAGGGAAACACCGGGGAGCTGTTTTTT. It is translated as CASTKQGNTGELFF.

The V gene is TRBV6-2 or TRBV6-3, the J gene TRBJ2-7, with D perhaps matching TRBD1 or TRBD2 (6 bases each). There are 15 residues in the CDR3. From germline, CDR1 is MNHEY and CDR2 SVGEGT. The ends were cut back, 2 bases at V and 0 bases at J, with 11 bases in the middle. Here the CDR3 reads CASSYEGGGSYEQYF. Here the CDR3 DNA reads TGTGCCAGCAGTTACGAAGGGGGAGGCTCCTACGAGCAGTACTTC.

This chain links TRBV6-5 with TRBJ2-3; 13 bases are shared with TRBD2. After removal of 6 bases from V and 6 bases from J, the junction contained 0 bases not matched to a gene. Looked up from germline, CDR1 is MNHEY and CDR2 is SVGAGI. CDR3 length: 13 residues. CDR3 loop: CASRGLAGDTQYF. The CDR3 DNA sequence: TGTGCCAGCAGGGGACTAGCGGGGGATACGCAGTATTTT.

This clone appeared once. This chain uses TRBV3-1 (or the pseudogene TRBV3-2) with TRBJ2-5, with 15 bases identical to TRBD2. The junction had 8 bases not matched to a gene; V was cut back by 4 bases and J by 5 bases. The germline V gene encodes CDR1 LGHDT and CDR2 YNNKEL (reference sequence). There are 17 residues in the CDR3. CDR3 nucleotide sequence: TGTGCCAGCAGCCTGGGACTAGCGGGGGGAATGGGGGAGACCCAGTACTTC. Translated, it gives CASSLGLAGGMGETQYF.

This chain connects TRBV19 to TRBJ1-5; no clear D gene. From germline, CDR1 is LNHDA and CDR2 SQIVND (reference sequence). V dropped 3 bases and J dropped 0 bases, with 9 bases sitting between them. CDR3 length: 15 amino acids. Here the CDR3 reads CASSMTGYSNQPQHF. The DNA of the CDR3 is TGTGCCAGTAGTATGACGGGATATAGCAATCAGCCCCAGCATTTT.

This chain uses TRBV19 with TRBJ1-3; D remains ambiguous. Germline CDR1 LNHDA, CDR2 SQIVND (reference sequence). CDR3 length: 13 amino acids. Trimming pared 7 bases from V and 7 bases from J, leaving 14 bases between. CDR3 DNA sequence: TGTGCCAGTACGGCCGTGTTGGGGAACACCATATATTTT. Encoded protein: CASTAVLGNTIYF. The full variable domain, in which reference TRBV19 and TRBJ1-3 provide the parts outside the CDR3, is DGGITQSPKYLFRKEGQNVTLSCEQNLNHDAMYWYRQDPGQGLRLIYYSQIVNDFQKGDIAEGYSVSREKKESFPLTVTSAQKNPTAFYLCASTAVLGNTIYFGEGSWLTVV.

The rearrangement joins TRBV7-9 to TRBJ2-7; 7 bases are a match to TRBD1. The CDR3 extends over 13 amino acids. V shed 2 bases and J 7 bases; nucleotides not matched to a gene: 5. From germline, CDR1 is SEHNR and CDR2 FQNEAQ (reference sequence). The CDR3 here is CASSLPQGWEQYF. Here the CDR3 DNA reads TGTGCCAGCAGCTTACCACAGGGGTGGGAGCAGTACTTC.

This clone occurred once. The rearrangement uses TRBV7-9 and TRBJ1-2, with D possibly being TRBD1 (5 bases). The CDR3 contains 15 residues. The germline V gene encodes CDR1 SEHNR and CDR2 FQNEAQ (reference sequence). Deletions cut 1 base from V and 4 bases from J, with 13 bases between. The chain's CDR3 is CASSLGTLLPYGYTF. The CDR3 DNA follows: TGTGCCAGCAGCTTAGGGACATTGTTACCCTATGGCTACACCTTC. Together with reference TRBV7-9 and TRBJ1-2, the CDR3 gives the full variable domain: DTGVSQNPRHKITKRGQNVTFRCDPISEHNRLYWYRQTLGQGPEFLTYFQNEAQLEKSRLLSDRFSAERPKGSFSTLEIQRTEQGDSAMYLCASSLGTLLPYGYTFGSGTRLTVV.

This chain uses TRBV15 with TRBJ2-4; 8 bases align to TRBD1. Germline loops: CDR1 LNHNV, CDR2 YYDKDF (reference sequence). The CDR3 totals 16 residues. V lost 3 bases to trimming and J lost 0 bases; unmatched junction nucleotides: 4. The CDR3 is CATSSHRGEAKNIQYF. CDR3 nucleotides: TGTGCCACCAGCAGCCACAGGGGGGAAGCCAAAAACATTCAGTACTTC.

The chain joins TRBV19 to TRBJ2-5, with D possibly TRBD1 on 6 matching bases. Germline CDR1 and CDR2: LNHDA and SQIVND (reference sequence). V was cut by 4 bases and J by 5 bases, with 14 bases left in between. The CDR3 has 14 residues. The CDR3 loop is CASSKAQGLETQYF. The CDR3, as DNA: TGTGCCAGTAGTAAAGCGCAGGGGTTGGAGACCCAGTACTTC.

The rearrangement links TRBV2 to TRBJ1-3; D gene unclear. This CDR3 has 15 residues. From germline, CDR1 is SNHLY and CDR2 FYNNEI. Between the trimmed V and J ends, which lost 1 base and 8 bases, there was a span of 15 bases. The CDR3 nucleotides are TGTGCCAGCAGTGAAGGTGGTCAGAGTGGGCACACCATATATTTT. Translated: CASSEGGQSGHTIYF.

V usage is TRBV18 and J usage is TRBJ2-1, with 15 nucleotides matching TRBD2. This CDR3 spans 19 amino acids. Germline V gene sequence: CDR1 KGHSH, CDR2 LQKENI. The J segment lost 1 base and the V segment lost 1 base, leaving 5 bases of the junction unmatched. CDR3 protein: CASSPLGLAGGSSYNEQFF. The CDR3 bases are TGTGCCAGCTCACCACTCGGACTAGCGGGGGGGTCATCCTACAATGAGCAGTTCTTC. Drawing the rest from reference TRBV18 and TRBJ2-1, the complete variable domain is NAGVMQNPRHLVRRRGQEARLRCSPMKGHSHVYWYRQLPEEGLKFMVYLQKENIIDESGMPKERFSAEFPKEGPSILRIQQVVRGDSAAYFCASSPLGLAGGSSYNEQFFGPGTRLTVL.

The chain has TRBV3-1 (or the pseudogene TRBV3-2) and TRBJ1-6; TRBD1 agrees at 7 bases. The junction had 8 bases not matched to a gene; V was cut back by 3 bases and J by 9 bases. CDR3 length: 15 residues. The germline CDR1 and CDR2 sequences are LGHDT and YNNKEL (reference sequence). CDR3 sequence (DNA): TGTGCCAGCAGCCAGCTATGGGACAGTTCTTCACCCCTCCACTTT. Encoded protein: CASSQLWDSSSPLHF.

The V gene is TRBV7-9, the J gene TRBJ2-7; tentative D call: TRBD1 (6 bases). Deletions cut 1 base from V and 9 bases from J, with 10 bases between. Germline values: CDR1 SEHNR, CDR2 FQNEAQ (reference sequence). This CDR3 contains 12 residues. The CDR3 DNA follows: TGTGCCAGCAGCTTAGGTCAGGGGAGGCAGTACTTC. Protein sequence: CASSLGQGRQYF.

The rearrangement links TRBV3-1 (or the pseudogene TRBV3-2) to TRBJ1-5, with unresolved D. Trimming stripped 3 bases from V and 8 bases from J, with 8 bases between. The CDR3 consists of 12 residues. Germline V gene sequence: CDR1 LGHDT, CDR2 YNNKEL (reference sequence). The CDR3 here is CASSHLSEPQHF. The DNA of the CDR3 is TGTGCCAGCAGCCACCTTTCGGAGCCCCAGCATTTT.

The V call is TRBV6-5, the J call TRBJ1-6; D is undetermined. The CDR3 is 13 amino acids. Per the germline V gene, CDR1 is MNHEY and CDR2 is SVGAGI. V was clipped by 5 bases and J by 9 bases, with 11 bases between them. The CDR3 spells CASSLRVGSPLHF. The CDR3 DNA reads TGTGCCAGCAGTCTCCGGGTGGGTTCACCCCTCCACTTT.

This clone was recorded once. The chain is built from TRBV2 and TRBJ2-3, with 11 nucleotides matching TRBD2. The CDR3 spans 14 residues. J lost 6 bases, V lost 9 bases, and 8 bases had no gene match. The germline gives CDR1 SNHLY, CDR2 FYNNEI. The CDR3 reads CASGSGGATDTQYF. Written as DNA, the CDR3 is TGTGCCAGTGGTAGCGGGGGGGCTACGGATACGCAGTATTTT.

This chain connects TRBV7-9 to TRBJ1-2, with a tentative D call TRBD1 (6 bases). Trimming pared 5 bases from V and 2 bases from J, leaving 12 bases between. The CDR3 extends over 14 amino acids. Germline CDR1 and CDR2: SEHNR and FQNEAQ (reference sequence). The CDR3 sequence is CASSTQTGNYGYTF. As DNA, the CDR3 is TGTGCCAGCAGCACACAAACAGGGAACTATGGCTACACCTTC.

To note about this clone: One end of the junction fails to match germline, which may point to a read error. The V call is TRBV7-7, the J call TRBJ2-7; tentatively, D is TRBD1 (6 bases). CDR1 is SSHAT and CDR2 is FNYEAQ in the germline V gene (reference sequence). CDR3 length: 13 residues. The CDR3 bases are TGTGCTAGCAGCGCCGGACAGACCTACGAGCAGTACTTC. This translates into CASSAGQTYEQYF.

The chain carries TRBV6-6 and TRBJ2-1; D not certain. Germline V gene lookup returns CDR1 MNHNY and CDR2 SVGAGI (reference sequence). V lost 2 bases and J lost 10, with 6 bases in between. The CDR3 is 11 amino acids. CDR3 amino acids: CASSYDGEQFF. The CDR3 nucleotides read TGTGCCAGCAGTTACGACGGAGAGCAGTTCTTC.

This clone has a handful of counts. This rearrangement joins TRBV4-2 to TRBJ1-2; 10 nucleotides match TRBD1. This CDR3 region has 16 residues. V gave up 1 base and J gave up 4 bases; unmatched junction bases: 6. CDR1 and CDR2 (germline): LGHNA, YNFKEQ. CDR3 sequence reads: CASSQGQGAEVYGYTF. The CDR3 coding sequence is TGTGCCAGCAGCCAAGGACAGGGGGCGGAGGTCTATGGCTACACCTTC.

V gene TRBV5-5 combines with J gene TRBJ1-2; 7 bases match TRBD1. The CDR3 extends over 14 amino acids. With 6 bases clipped from V and 4 bases from J, the junction kept 9 bases outside the gene matches. Per germline, CDR1 SGHKS and CDR2 YYEKEE (reference sequence). CDR3 DNA sequence: TGTGCCAGCATCCAAGGGGGCGGAGGCTATGGCTACACCTTC. This sequence encodes CASIQGGGGYGYTF.